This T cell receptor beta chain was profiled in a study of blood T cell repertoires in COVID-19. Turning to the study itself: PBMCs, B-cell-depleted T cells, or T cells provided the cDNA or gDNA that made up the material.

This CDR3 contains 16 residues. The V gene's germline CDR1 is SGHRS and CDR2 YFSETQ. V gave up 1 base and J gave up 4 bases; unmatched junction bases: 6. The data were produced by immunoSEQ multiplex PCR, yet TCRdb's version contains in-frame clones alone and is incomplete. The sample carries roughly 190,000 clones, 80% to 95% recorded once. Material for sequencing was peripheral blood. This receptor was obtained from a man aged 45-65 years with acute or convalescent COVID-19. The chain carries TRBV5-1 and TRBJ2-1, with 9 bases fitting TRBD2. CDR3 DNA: TGCGCCAGCAGCTTGCAAGCGGGGGGTTCATACAATGAGCAGTTCTTC. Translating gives CASSLQAGGSYNEQFF.